Listed below are T cell receptor beta chains from one sample, sequenced in a study of T-cell reconstitution after alpha-beta-depleted transplantation in children. From the PCR reads, TCRdb called clonotypes with MiXCR, one entry per CDR3 protein. Of about 600,000 distinct CDR3 sequences listed, roughly 13% were seen once; the top ten hold about 2%. Here the sequenced sample was PBMCs, mostly from graft donor cells, taken 360 days after TCRalphabeta/CD19-depleted stem cell transplant. The source of these receptors is a male patient between 10 and 17 years old who had a stem cell transplant for acute myeloid leukemia, so the T cells may come from the graft donor. The CDR3 runs from the conserved cysteine through the conserved F or W.

j_call v_call cdr3_aa
TRBJ2-2 TRBV4-2 CASSQVVEPSNTGELFF
TRBJ1-3 TRBV6-1 CASSQNWGTGGNTIYF
TRBJ2-7 TRBV4-2 CASSQDRLAGGPDEQYF
TRBJ2-3 TRBV9 CASSVELGTDTQYF
TRBJ2-7 TRBV18 CASSPIRTGSTYEQYF
TRBJ2-1 TRBV20-1 CSARLSGVNEQFF
TRBJ1-5 TRBV6-5 CASRPGNNQPQHF
TRBJ2-1 TRBV18 CASSQEWAPSGSGEQFF
TRBJ2-7 TRBV7-9 CASSQGLLIPYEQYF
TRBJ2-1 TRBV29-1 CSVEDLRTSGSPEQFF
TRBJ2-3 TRBV5-6 CASSPGQALPDTQYF
TRBJ2-7 TRBV20-1 CSASRDRGFEDEQYF
TRBJ2-4 TRBV14 CASSQSSSSLAKNIQYF
TRBJ2-1 TRBV29-1 CSGARGVGSNEQFF
TRBJ1-3 TRBV28 CASSSRSKFSSGNTIYF
TRBJ2-2 TRBV12-3/TRBV12-4 CASSPYRGVVFGELFF
TRBJ1-6 TRBV6-5 CASSPTGLILHF
TRBJ1-3 TRBV28 CASSFEAGMGRRGNTIYF
TRBJ1-1 TRBV25-1 CASSDLRDREGTEAFF
TRBJ2-3 TRBV28 CASSLTGTTDTQYF
TRBJ2-7 TRBV20-1 CSVKRRYEQYF
TRBJ1-1 TRBV28 CASSPPGREFWTEAFF
TRBJ2-7 TRBV20-1 CSARDLVATYEQYF
TRBJ2-3 TRBV4-3 CASRLAGTDTQYF
TRBJ2-1 TRBV9 CASSVEGGTYNEQFF
TRBJ2-7 TRBV20-1 CSAREWYEQYF
TRBJ2-7 TRBV12-3/TRBV12-4 CASSPLAGTSSYEQYF
TRBJ2-7 TRBV12-3/TRBV12-4 CASSLTGGNNEQYF
TRBJ2-5 TRBV7-6 CASSLSREGQETQYF
TRBJ2-1 TRBV29-1 CSVEGDRISYNEQFF
TRBJ2-1 TRBV20-1 CSGTGTRLAGGEQFF
TRBJ2-1 TRBV2 CASLVYRDRGYNEQFF
TRBJ2-2 TRBV5-1 CASSAGTTVGELFF
TRBJ2-7 TRBV29-1 CSVGQGGSYEQYF
TRBJ2-7 TRBV21-1 CASSKARPGTTTPEQYF